Below are 3 T cell receptor beta chains sequenced from a single sample in a study of cytomegalovirus exposure and HLA in healthy donors. PCR employed 60 Vbeta and 13 Jbeta primers. Assay: immunoSEQ multiplex PCR; the TCRdb copy retains only in-frame clones and omits some. The sample lists under 150,000 clones; roughly 67% were seen once. The sample was PBMCs. The receptors were sampled from a man aged 18 to 29 in good health and CMV-seropositive.

This chain uses TRBV28 with TRBJ2-7, with 9 nucleotides matching TRBD1. This CDR3 has 14 amino acids. Germline V gives CDR1 MDHEN, CDR2 SYDVKM. Trimming at V came to 3 bases and at J to 5 bases, leaving 5 bases not matched to a gene. The CDR3 region has the DNA TGTGCCAGCAGTTTTGGACAGGGGTCTCACGAGCAGTACTTC. Amino acids: CASSFGQGSHEQYF. Complete variable domain (other parts from reference TRBV28 and TRBJ2-7): DVKVTQSSRYLVKRTGEKVFLECVQDMDHENMFWYRQDPGLGLRLIYFSYDVKMKEKGDIPEGYSVSREKKERFSLILESASTNQTSMYLCASSFGQGSHEQYFGPGTRLTVT.

This clone has only one observation. V and J are TRBV2 and TRBJ2-2; maybe TRBD1 (5 bases). Germline-derived CDR1 and CDR2 are SNHLY and FYNNEI. The CDR3 consists of 12 residues. Trimming cost V 6 bases and J 9 bases, with 11 bases left between them. The CDR3 coding sequence is TGTGCCAGCAGAGGGGTCGGCCGGGAGCTGTTTTTT. This encodes CASRGVGRELFF.

The chain carries TRBV7-9 and TRBJ2-1, with D possibly TRBD1 on 6 matching bases. CDR3 length: 15 residues. The germline V gene has CDR1 SEHNR and CDR2 FQNEAQ (reference sequence). Trimming took off 2 bases at V and 5 bases at J, with 13 bases between the two ends. The CDR3 region has the DNA TGTGCCAGCAGCTTATCTAATGGACAGAACAATGAGCAGTTCTTC. This sequence encodes CASSLSNGQNNEQFF.